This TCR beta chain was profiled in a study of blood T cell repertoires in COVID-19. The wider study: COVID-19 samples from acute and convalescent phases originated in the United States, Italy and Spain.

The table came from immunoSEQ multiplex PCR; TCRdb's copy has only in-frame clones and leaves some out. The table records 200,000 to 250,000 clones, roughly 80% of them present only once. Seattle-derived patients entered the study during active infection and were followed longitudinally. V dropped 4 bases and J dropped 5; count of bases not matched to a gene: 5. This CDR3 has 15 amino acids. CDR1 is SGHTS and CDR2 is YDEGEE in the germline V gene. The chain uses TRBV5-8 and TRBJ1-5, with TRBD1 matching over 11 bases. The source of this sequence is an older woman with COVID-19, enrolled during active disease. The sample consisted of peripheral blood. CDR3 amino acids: CASSLGQGADQPQHF. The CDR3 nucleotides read TGTGCCAGCAGCCTCGGACAGGGGGCGGATCAGCCCCAGCATTTT.